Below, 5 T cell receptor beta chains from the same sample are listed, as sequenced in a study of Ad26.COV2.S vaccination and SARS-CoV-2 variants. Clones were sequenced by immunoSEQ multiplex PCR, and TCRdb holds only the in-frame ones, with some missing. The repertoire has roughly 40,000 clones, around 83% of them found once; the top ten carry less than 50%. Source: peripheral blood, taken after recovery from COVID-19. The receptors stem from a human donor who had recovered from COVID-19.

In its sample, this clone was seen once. In DNA, the CDR3 is TGTGCCAGTAGTATAGGACAGGGAACCTTAAACACTGAAGCTTTCTTT. Translating gives CASSIGQGTLNTEAFF. The chain uses TRBV19 and TRBJ1-1; 7 nucleotides line up with TRBD1. V lost 1 base to trimming and J lost 2 bases; unmatched junction nucleotides: 7. Germline lookup yields CDR1 LNHDA and CDR2 SQIVND (reference sequence). This CDR3 contains 16 residues.

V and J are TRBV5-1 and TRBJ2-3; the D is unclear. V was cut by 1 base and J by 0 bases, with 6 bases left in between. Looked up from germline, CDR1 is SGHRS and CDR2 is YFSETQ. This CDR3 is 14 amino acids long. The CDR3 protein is CASSLMGSTDTQYF. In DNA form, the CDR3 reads TGCGCCAGCAGCTTGATGGGGAGCACAGATACGCAGTATTTT.

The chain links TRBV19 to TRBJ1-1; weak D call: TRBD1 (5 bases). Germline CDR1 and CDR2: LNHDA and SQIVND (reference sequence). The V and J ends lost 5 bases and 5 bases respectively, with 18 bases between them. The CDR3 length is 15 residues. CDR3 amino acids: CASSEGRRGRTEAFF. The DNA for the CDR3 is TGTGCCAGTAGTGAGGGACGGAGAGGGCGGACTGAAGCTTTCTTT.

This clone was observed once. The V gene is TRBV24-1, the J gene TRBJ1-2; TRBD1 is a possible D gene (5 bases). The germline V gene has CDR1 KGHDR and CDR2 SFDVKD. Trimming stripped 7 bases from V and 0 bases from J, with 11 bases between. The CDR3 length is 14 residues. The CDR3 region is CATSGPTANYGYTF. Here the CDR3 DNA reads TGTGCCACCAGCGGACCGACAGCTAACTATGGCTACACCTTC.

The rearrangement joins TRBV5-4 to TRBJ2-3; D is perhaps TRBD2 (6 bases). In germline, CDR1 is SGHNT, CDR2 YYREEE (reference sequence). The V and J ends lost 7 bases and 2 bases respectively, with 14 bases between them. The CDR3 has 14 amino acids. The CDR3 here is CASSGVRDTDTQYF. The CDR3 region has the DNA TGTGCCAGCTCTGGTGTGCGGGACACAGATACGCAGTATTTT.